The rows below give T cell receptor beta chains drawn from one sample of a study of T cell repertoires in cytomegalovirus infection. MiXCR was run by TCRdb on the reads, yielding one entry per CDR3 protein. Of fewer than 550,000 distinct CDR3 sequences listed, 16% are singletons. The sample comprised CD8+ T cells from PBMCs. All receptors derive from a human donor in good health (CMV status not recorded). Some clones in this sample may be carry-over from other donors' samples. Both conserved end residues are part of each CDR3. Fields, in order: CDR3 protein, CDR3 DNA, J gene, clone size, D gene, V gene, CDR3 length. The D gene is left open where the match is weak. Not all rows give a size; the values are once, few, many and, for expanded clones, a class.

CASSIAETQYF	TGTGCCAGTAGTATCGCAGAGACCCAGTACTTC	TRBJ2-5	many	-	TRBV19	11
CASRLATLSGNTIYF	TGTGCCAGCAGATTAGCGACTCTCTCTGGAAACACCATATATTTT	TRBJ1-3	few	-	TRBV28	15
CASSSLGLAGERVWETQYF	TGTGCCAGCAGCTCCCTAGGACTAGCGGGAGAAAGGGTTTGGGAGACCCAGTACTTC	TRBJ2-5	many	TRBD2	TRBV7-8	19
CASSMIMDRAFNQPQHF	TGTGCCAGTAGTATGATAATGGACAGGGCCTTCAATCAGCCCCAGCATTTT	TRBJ1-5	few	TRBD1	TRBV19	17
CSAIRPDPAQTQYF	TGCAGTGCTATAAGACCCGACCCCGCACAGACCCAGTACTTC	TRBJ2-5	few	-	TRBV20-1	14
CASSATSGGNTGELFF	TGTGCCAGCAGTGCTACTAGCGGGGGGAACACCGGGGAGCTGTTTTTT	TRBJ2-2	-	TRBD2	TRBV6-5	16
CASSLEATDTEAFF	TGCGCCAGCAGCTTGGAAGCCACCGACACTGAAGCTTTCTTT	TRBJ1-1	few	-	TRBV5-1	14
CASSLDPREETQYF	TGTGCCAGCAGCTTAGATCCTAGAGAAGAGACCCAGTACTTC	TRBJ2-5	many	-	TRBV7-4	14
CSARGTSGGPGYEQYF	TGCAGCGCCCGAGGGACTAGCGGGGGGCCTGGCTACGAGCAGTACTTC	TRBJ2-7	-	TRBD2	TRBV29-1	16
CASSYSQGRVGYEQYF	TGTGCCAGCAGTTACTCACAGGGAAGGGTCGGATACGAGCAGTACTTC	TRBJ2-7	-	-	TRBV6-5	16
CASSISRGGNEQFF	TGTGCCAGCAGCATAAGCAGGGGGGGGAATGAGCAGTTCTTC	TRBJ2-1	few	-	TRBV27	14
CASSPSRDRVYEQYF	TGTGCCAGCAGTCCCAGCCGGGACAGGGTGTACGAGCAGTACTTC	TRBJ2-7	many	TRBD1	TRBV12-3/TRBV12-4	15
CASSMLAWGQPQHF	TGTGCCAGTAGTATGCTCGCCTGGGGACAGCCCCAGCATTTT	TRBJ1-5	-	-	TRBV19	14
CASRAGLRGGEAFF	TGTGCCAGTAGGGCAGGGCTTCGCGGGGGTGAAGCTTTCTTT	TRBJ1-1	-	-	TRBV19	14
CASSGTDSYNSPLHF	TGTGCCAGCAGCGGGACAGACTCCTATAATTCACCCCTCCACTTT	TRBJ1-6	few	TRBD1	TRBV5-8	15
CASSEPTRYRETQYF	TGTGCCAGCAGTGAACCAACACGATACCGGGAGACCCAGTACTTC	TRBJ2-5	many	-	TRBV6-1	15
CASSVGWDRGTSGNTIYF	TGTGCCAGCAGCGTGGGGTGGGACAGGGGTACCTCTGGAAACACCATATATTTT	TRBJ1-3	-	TRBD1	TRBV9	18
CASSVEASRGTEAFF	TGTGCCAGCAGCGTAGAGGCCTCAAGGGGCACTGAAGCTTTCTTT	TRBJ1-1	few	-	TRBV9	15
CASSSPAGGNTEAFF	TGTGCCAGTAGTTCCCCGGCAGGGGGCAACACTGAAGCTTTCTTT	TRBJ1-1	-	TRBD1	TRBV19	15
CATETGATQYF	TGTGCCACCGAAACTGGCGCCACGCAGTATTTT	TRBJ2-3	few	-	TRBV2	11
CASSSRRGTLNQPQHF	TGTGCCAGCAGCTCAAGGCGGGGGACCCTAAATCAGCCCCAGCATTTT	TRBJ1-5	few	-	TRBV5-6	16
CASSLSGQRSNSPLHF	TGTGCCAGCAGCTTATCGGGACAGCGGTCTAATTCACCCCTCCACTTT	TRBJ1-6	few	TRBD1	TRBV7-6	16
CASSRDPTEETQYF	TGTGCCAGCAGCCGAGACCCGACGGAGGAGACCCAGTACTTC	TRBJ2-5	few	-	TRBV14	14
CAISVQNIEGKREQYF	TGTGCCATCAGTGTTCAGAATATCGAGGGGAAGCGGGAGCAGTACTTC	TRBJ2-7	few	-	TRBV10-3	16
CASMTTDTQYF	TGTGCCAGCATGACCACAGATACGCAGTATTTT	TRBJ2-3	many	-	TRBV7-9	11
CSGIGKGTEAFF	TGCAGCGGGATAGGTAAGGGCACTGAAGCTTTCTTT	TRBJ1-1	few	-	TRBV29-1	12